This entry lists 13 T cell receptor beta chains sequenced from one sample in a study of blood T cell repertoires in COVID-19 (dated by TCRdb to the early 2020s). The method behind the library was the immunoSEQ multiplex PCR assay. The table comes from immuneACCESS by way of TCRdb, which keeps in-frame sequences with V and J called. Part of the clones is missing from these tables; in studies checked, under half for an unresolved V gene and the rest for unknown reasons. A total of 230,000 or so clones appear in this sample, approximately 80% of them only once. Of the sample, about 2.3% is held by the ten largest clones. Sequenced sample: peripheral blood. These receptors were collected from a middle-aged man who had recovered from COVID-19.

The chain carries TRBV19 and TRBJ2-3, with D possibly matching TRBD1 (6 bases). V lost 0 bases, J lost 5 bases, and 6 bases lay in between. From germline, CDR1 is LNHDA and CDR2 SQIVND (reference sequence). CDR3 length equals 13 residues. The CDR3 is CASSIDRGDTQYF. CDR3 nucleotides: TGTGCCAGTAGTATAGACAGGGGAGATACGCAGTATTTT. Supplemented by reference TRBV19 and TRBJ2-3, the full variable domain reads DGGITQSPKYLFRKEGQNVTLSCEQNLNHDAMYWYRQDPGQGLRLIYYSQIVNDFQKGDIAEGYSVSREKKESFPLTVTSAQKNPTAFYLCASSIDRGDTQYFGPGTRLTVL.

V is TRBV7-2 and J is TRBJ2-7, with D perhaps TRBD1 (6 bases). The germline V and J ends were trimmed by 1 base and 3 bases, with 16 bases remaining between them. This CDR3 spans 16 amino acids. Germline loops: CDR1 SGHTA, CDR2 FQGNSA. CDR3 DNA sequence: TGTGCCAGCAGCTTAGTCCCCAGGGGCCTGGGCTACGAGCAGTACTTC. It specifies CASSLVPRGLGYEQYF.

The V call is TRBV5-1, the J call TRBJ2-7; the D gene is possibly TRBD1 (7 bases). The V end was cut by 0 bases, the J end by 3 bases, with 10 bases between. The CDR3 has 14 residues. CDR1 SGHRS and CDR2 YFSETQ come from the germline V gene. In DNA, the CDR3 is TGCGCCAGCAGCTTGGACAGGGGAGGCTACGAGCAGTACTTC. Translating gives CASSLDRGGYEQYF.

V usage is TRBV19 and J usage is TRBJ2-1, with 8 nucleotides matching TRBD2. Trimming at V came to 2 bases and at J to 8 bases, leaving 5 bases not matched to a gene. CDR3 size: 14 residues. Germline CDR1 LNHDA, CDR2 SQIVND (reference sequence). CDR3 amino acids: CASSITGGRDEQFF. The CDR3 DNA is TGTGCCAGTAGTATAACGGGGGGGCGGGATGAGCAGTTCTTC.

The chain carries TRBV25-1 and TRBJ2-1; D not certain. The CDR3 is 11 amino acids. With 1 base removed from V and 9 bases from J, the gap between germline ends came to 4 bases. CDR1 MGHDK and CDR2 SYGVNS come from the germline V gene. DNA of the CDR3: TGTGCCAGCAGTGAATGGAGTGAGCAGTTCTTC. It specifies CASSEWSEQFF.

J is TRBJ2-6 and V is TRBV6-2 or TRBV6-3; D gene ambiguous. Germline CDR1 is MNHEY and CDR2 is SVGEGT. This CDR3 region has 15 residues. The germline V and J ends were trimmed by 2 bases and 4 bases, with 9 bases remaining between them. The CDR3 loop is CASSYGQEGANVLTF. In DNA, the CDR3 is TGTGCCAGCAGTTACGGGCAGGAAGGGGCCAACGTCCTGACTTTC.

The V and J genes are TRBV18 and TRBJ1-1, with TRBD1 as a possible D gene (5 bases). The CDR3 runs 14 residues. Germline V gene sequence: CDR1 KGHSH, CDR2 LQKENI. Trimming took off 3 bases at V and 0 bases at J, with 8 bases between the two ends. CDR3 sequence (DNA): TGTGCCAGCTCACCGACAGCGATGAACACTGAAGCTTTCTTT. Encoded protein: CASSPTAMNTEAFF.

The chain has TRBV11-3 and TRBJ2-3; the D gene is possibly TRBD2 (7 bases). Germline values: CDR1 SGHNT, CDR2 YENEEA. This CDR3 contains 13 residues. Trimming stripped 7 bases from V and 1 base from J, with 9 bases between. DNA of the CDR3: TGTGCCAGCAAAGGGGGGGGCACAGATACGCAGTATTTT. Protein product: CASKGGGTDTQYF.

The V and J genes are TRBV19 and TRBJ2-5; 8 bases agree with TRBD1. The CDR3 consists of 15 residues. Germline V CDR1 and CDR2: LNHDA, SQIVND (reference sequence). V shed 6 bases and J 5 bases; nucleotides not matched to a gene: 11. CDR3 residues: CASSPLSGGEETQYF. In DNA form, the CDR3 reads TGTGCCAGTAGCCCCCTATCAGGGGGCGAGGAGACCCAGTACTTC.

The V gene is TRBV3-1 (or the pseudogene TRBV3-2), the J gene TRBJ1-2; a possible D gene is TRBD1 (6 bases). The CDR3 has 12 amino acids. Trimming pared 6 bases from V and 7 bases from J, leaving 12 bases between. Germline V gene lookup returns CDR1 LGHDT and CDR2 YNNKEL (reference sequence). The chain's CDR3 is CASSQGITGYTF. DNA of the CDR3: TGTGCCAGCAGTCAGGGGATTACTGGCTACACCTTC.

This clone was observed a handful of times. The V gene is TRBV6-2 or TRBV6-3, the J gene TRBJ2-7; TRBD1 agrees at 9 bases. With 4 bases clipped from V and 0 bases from J, the junction kept 7 bases outside the gene matches. The CDR3 is made up of 16 amino acids. CDR1 MNHEY and CDR2 SVGEGT come from the germline V gene. The CDR3 here is CASSSSGTGTSYEQYF. CDR3 coding DNA: TGTGCCAGCAGTTCCTCCGGGACAGGGACCTCCTACGAGCAGTACTTC.

In its sample, this clone was seen once. This chain connects TRBV2 to TRBJ1-1; 8 nucleotides align to TRBD1. CDR1 is SNHLY, CDR2 FYNNEI, per germline. The junction had 10 bases not matched to a gene; V was cut back by 4 bases and J by 6 bases. The CDR3 extends over 15 amino acids. The CDR3 protein is CASSVGAQGAAEAFF. CDR3 coding DNA: TGTGCCAGCAGTGTAGGGGCGCAGGGGGCTGCTGAAGCTTTCTTT.

The V call is TRBV10-3, the J call TRBJ2-7; 9 bases line up with TRBD1. V gave up 6 bases and J gave up 5 bases; unmatched junction bases: 8. CDR3 length: 14 amino acids. The germline gives CDR1 ENHRY, CDR2 SYGVKD. The CDR3, as DNA: TGTGCCATCAGCGCCGGGACAGGGAGGAACGAGCAGTACTTC. Protein sequence: CAISAGTGRNEQYF.